The 29 T cell receptor beta chains below all came from one sample that was sequenced in a study of cytomegalovirus exposure and HLA in healthy donors. A multiplex PCR was run with 60 Vbeta primers and 13 Jbeta primers. This table comes from immunoSEQ multiplex PCR, and its TCRdb copy is limited to in-frame clones, with some not included. This table holds tens of thousands of clones. Sequences were obtained from PBMCs. The receptors stem from a male donor in good health and CMV-seronegative.

The genes are TRBV14 and TRBJ2-5, with D possibly TRBD2 on 5 matching bases. The germline V and J ends were trimmed by 0 bases and 5 bases, with 16 bases remaining between them. This CDR3 comprises 16 residues. Germline V lookup: CDR1 SGHDN, CDR2 FVKESK. The CDR3 nucleotides are TGTGCCAGCAGCCAAGAAACCGGGGTGCGTACTGAGACCCAGTACTTC. It codes for CASSQETGVRTETQYF.

This chain uses TRBV7-2 with TRBJ2-5; TRBD2 aligns across 9 bases. J was trimmed by 7 bases and V by 7 bases; bases with no gene match: 16. Germline CDR1 is SGHTA and CDR2 is FQGNSA. There are 16 residues in the CDR3. This chain's CDR3 is CASNLLAGSSSGTQYF. The CDR3 DNA reads as TGTGCCAGCAACCTCCTAGCGGGATCCTCGTCTGGGACCCAGTACTTC.

The chain joins TRBV5-1 to TRBJ2-5, with D perhaps TRBD2 (5 bases). This CDR3 spans 17 amino acids. Germline-derived CDR1 and CDR2 are SGHRS and YFSETQ. Trimming left V 0 bases short and J 13 bases short, with 28 bases between. CDR3 sequence reads: CASSLGQPLGGLYERYF. CDR3 bases: TGCGCCAGCAGCTTGGGTCAGCCCCTTGGCGGACTTTACGAGCGGTACTTC.

The chain recombines TRBV5-1 with TRBJ2-5; maybe TRBD2 (6 bases). This CDR3 region has 14 residues. V was clipped by 1 base and J by 2 bases, with 9 bases between them. Germline assignment: CDR1 SGHRS and CDR2 YFSETQ. The CDR3 region is CASSLNGGQETQYF. CDR3 nucleotide sequence: TGCGCCAGCAGCTTGAACGGGGGTCAAGAGACCCAGTACTTC. The complete variable domain, with remaining parts taken from reference TRBV5-1 and TRBJ2-5, reads KAGVTQTPRYLIKTRGQQVTLSCSPISGHRSVSWYQQTPGQGLQFLFEYFSETQRNKGNFPGRFSGRQFSNSRSEMNVSTLELGDSALYLCASSLNGGQETQYFGPGTRLLVL.

This chain joins TRBV27 and TRBJ1-5, with unresolved D. The CDR3 loop spans 15 amino acids. V lost 5 bases, J lost 3 bases, and 14 bases lay in between. Germline loops: CDR1 MNHEY, CDR2 SMNVEV (reference sequence). The CDR3 loop is CASSSRRGVNQPQHF. CDR3 nucleotide sequence: TGTGCCAGCAGTAGCCGGAGAGGAGTCAATCAGCCCCAGCATTTT.

The chain couples TRBV28 to TRBJ2-5; possible D gene TRBD2, 6 bases. The V end was cut by 8 bases, the J end by 5 bases, with 15 bases between. This CDR3 is built from 13 residues. The germline V gene has CDR1 MDHEN and CDR2 SYDVKM. The CDR3 region is CASGEDIVETQYF. CDR3 coding DNA: TGTGCCAGCGGGGAGGACATCGTTGAGACCCAGTACTTC.

The gene calls are TRBV10-3 and TRBJ2-3; D is ambiguous. Germline CDR1 reads ENHRY; CDR2 reads SYGVKD. The CDR3 is made up of 14 amino acids. Trimming left V 6 bases short and J 0 bases short, with 10 bases between. The chain's CDR3 is CAIRSDSSTDTQYF. CDR3 sequence (DNA): TGTGCCATCAGATCTGACTCTAGCACAGATACGCAGTATTTT.

V is TRBV7-6 and J is TRBJ2-7, with 12 bases fitting TRBD2. Per the germline V gene, CDR1 is SGHVS and CDR2 is FNYEAQ. The CDR3 is 15 residues long. V trimming: 4 bases; J trimming: 6 bases; junction bases outside the gene matches: 7. Here the CDR3 DNA reads TGTGCCAGCAGCTCGACTAGCGGGAGAAGTCGCGAGCAGTACTTC. It yields the protein CASSSTSGRSREQYF. Complete variable domain (other parts from reference TRBV7-6 and TRBJ2-7): GAGVSQSPRYKVTKRGQDVALRCDPISGHVSLYWYRQALGQGPEFLTYFNYEAQQDKSGLPNDRFSAERPEGSISTLTIQRTEQRDSAMYRCASSSTSGRSREQYFGPGTRLTVT.

This chain uses TRBV28 with TRBJ2-2; D unresolved. CDR3 length equals 13 residues. Trimming shortened V by 3 bases and J by 7 bases, and 9 bases separated the two germline ends. Germline loops: CDR1 MDHEN, CDR2 SYDVKM. The chain's CDR3 is CASSFGLGGELFF. As DNA, the CDR3 is TGTGCCAGCAGTTTCGGGTTGGGCGGGGAGCTGTTTTTT.

J is TRBJ1-5 and V is TRBV4-3; D not resolved. The CDR3 sequence is 12 residues long. V dropped 2 bases and J dropped 9 bases, with 8 bases sitting between them. The V gene's germline CDR1 is LGHNA and CDR2 YSLEER. CDR3 DNA sequence: TGCGCCAGCAGCCAAAGGCGGAGGCCCCAGCATTTT. Its translation is CASSQRRRPQHF.

This chain joins TRBV4-1 and TRBJ2-1; weak D call: TRBD1 (5 bases). The germline V gene has CDR1 MGHRA and CDR2 YSYEKL. Trimming removed 1 base from V and 1 base from J, with 11 bases in between. The CDR3 is 16 residues long. The CDR3 coding sequence is TGCGCCAGCAGCCAAGGTAACAGGAGATCCTACAATGAGCAGTTCTTC. Its protein product is CASSQGNRRSYNEQFF.

The chain has TRBV7-8 and TRBJ2-7; D may be TRBD2 (5 bases). This CDR3 is built from 15 residues. Germline CDR1 is SGHVS and CDR2 is FQNEAQ. V was clipped by 6 bases and J by 7 bases, with 22 bases between them. CDR3 region: CASRLDSAPRGEQYF. The CDR3 DNA is TGTGCCAGCAGACTAGATAGCGCCCCCAGAGGTGAGCAGTACTTC.

The chain joins TRBV18 to TRBJ1-4; tentative D call: TRBD1 (5 bases). Germline lookup yields CDR1 KGHSH and CDR2 LQKENI. V was trimmed by 0 bases and J by 8 bases, leaving 13 bases between them. The CDR3 sequence is 15 residues long. CDR3 protein: CASSPPSGREEKLFF. DNA for the CDR3: TGTGCCAGCTCACCACCGTCGGGGCGGGAGGAAAAACTGTTTTTT. The complete variable domain, with remaining parts taken from reference TRBV18 and TRBJ1-4, reads NAGVMQNPRHLVRRRGQEARLRCSPMKGHSHVYWYRQLPEEGLKFMVYLQKENIIDESGMPKERFSAEFPKEGPSILRIQQVVRGDSAAYFCASSPPSGREEKLFFGSGTQLSVL.

DNA of the CDR3: TGTGCCATCAGTGAGGAAGCGGCTAGCACAGATACGCAGTATTTT. This encodes CAISEEAASTDTQYF. The chain employs TRBV10-3 and TRBJ2-3, with D perhaps TRBD2 (5 bases). V lost 2 bases, J lost 0 bases, and 9 bases lay in between. The CDR3 totals 15 residues. Per the germline V gene, CDR1 is ENHRY and CDR2 is SYGVKD.

The gene calls are TRBV27 and TRBJ2-7; D is perhaps TRBD2 (7 bases). V was clipped by 3 bases and J by 0 bases, with 12 bases between them. Germline V gives CDR1 MNHEY, CDR2 SMNVEV (reference sequence). The CDR3 runs to 15 residues. The CDR3 bases are TGTGCCAGCAGTTTCCGGGGGGCCAGCTCCTACGAGCAGTACTTC. Translating gives CASSFRGASSYEQYF.

The V call is TRBV6-1, the J call TRBJ1-1; D might be TRBD1 (6 bases). This CDR3 contains 14 residues. V was cut by 5 bases and J by 4 bases, with 14 bases left in between. The V gene's germline CDR1 is MNHNS and CDR2 SASEGT. CDR3 in DNA: TGTGCCAGCAGTTCCTACAGGGTCGGCACTGAAGCTTTCTTT. Translation: CASSSYRVGTEAFF.

This chain joins TRBV27 and TRBJ2-1; weak D call: TRBD2 (6 bases). Germline V gene sequence: CDR1 MNHEY, CDR2 SMNVEV (reference sequence). The CDR3 is 17 amino acids. The germline V and J ends were trimmed by 2 bases and 2 bases, with 16 bases remaining between them. The CDR3 DNA reads TGTGCCAGCAGTTTAACGATCGGAGGGCGGCCCTACAATGAGCAGTTCTTC. Protein product: CASSLTIGGRPYNEQFF.

Comments on this clone: The germline gene is not matched at one end of the junction; a read error may be the cause. The chain links TRBV7-7 to TRBJ2-7; the D gene is possibly TRBD1 (6 bases). Germline CDR1 is SSHAT and CDR2 is FNYEAQ (reference sequence). The CDR3 is made up of 15 amino acids. CDR3 in amino acids: CASSPDGQPPYEQYF. The DNA for the CDR3 is TGTGCTAGCAGCCCCGACGGACAGCCACCCTACGAGCAGTACTTC.

By frequency, this clone registers medium-sized (0.01 to 0.1%). The chain recombines TRBV27 with TRBJ2-5, with D perhaps TRBD1 (6 bases). This CDR3 comprises 13 residues. Per germline, CDR1 MNHEY and CDR2 SMNVEV (reference sequence). V gave up 4 bases and J gave up 5 bases, with 11 bases separating them. The CDR3 protein is CASSSGVAETQYF. The CDR3 DNA sequence: TGTGCCAGCAGTTCAGGGGTTGCCGAGACCCAGTACTTC.

The rearrangement joins TRBV11-2 to TRBJ2-7; the D gene is possibly TRBD2 (6 bases). The V and J ends lost 4 bases and 2 bases respectively, with 18 bases between them. The length of the CDR3 is 16 residues. Germline lookup yields CDR1 SGHAT and CDR2 FQNNGV. Written as DNA, the CDR3 is TGTGCCAGCAGCTCTAGAATAGGCTGGGGGGCCTACGAGCAGTACTTC. Protein product: CASSSRIGWGAYEQYF.

V usage is TRBV6-5 and J usage is TRBJ2-3, with TRBD1 matching 7 bases. In germline, CDR1 is MNHEY, CDR2 SVGAGI. J lost 5 bases, V lost 5 bases, and 7 bases had no gene match. The CDR3 spans 14 residues. The CDR3 sequence: CASSPDRRRDTQYF. As DNA, the CDR3 is TGTGCCAGCAGTCCGGACAGGCGCCGAGATACGCAGTATTTT.

This rearrangement joins TRBV4-1 to TRBJ2-2; perhaps TRBD2 as D (6 bases). The CDR3 has 16 amino acids. Germline values: CDR1 MGHRA, CDR2 YSYEKL. Trimming removed 0 bases at V and 2 bases at J, with 10 bases between. CDR3 in amino acids: CASSQEGRGNTGELFF. CDR3 DNA sequence: TGCGCCAGCAGCCAAGAGGGGCGGGGAAACACCGGGGAGCTGTTTTTT.

As regards this clone: Relative to the germline gene, one junction end is altered; a read error may explain this. The chain recombines TRBV2 with TRBJ1-4; 7 nucleotides agree with TRBD1. In germline, CDR1 is SNHLY, CDR2 FYNNEI. The CDR3 has 13 residues. The CDR3 protein is CASTGTAKEKLFF. The CDR3 DNA is TGTGCCAGTACCGGGACAGCTAAAGAAAAACTGTTTTTT.

This rearrangement joins TRBV5-1 to TRBJ2-1; D remains unclear. The V and J ends lost 2 bases and 9 bases respectively, with 12 bases between them. Germline-derived CDR1 and CDR2 are SGHRS and YFSETQ. This CDR3 is built from 13 residues. Here the CDR3 DNA reads TGCGCCAGCAGCTTCAATGTAGACACTGAGCAGTTCTTC. Translated, it gives CASSFNVDTEQFF.

V gene TRBV18 combines with J gene TRBJ2-1, with 7 bases matching TRBD2. The CDR3 runs to 15 residues. Trimming cost V 4 bases and J 4 bases; bases outside gene matches: 7. From germline, CDR1 is KGHSH and CDR2 LQKENI. The CDR3 sequence: CASSLEAGQYNEQFF. CDR3 nucleotide sequence: TGTGCCAGCTCACTGGAAGCGGGGCAATACAATGAGCAGTTCTTC.

This chain connects TRBV5-8 to TRBJ2-5, with 11 positions matching TRBD2. The J call may not be correct, given that the DNA end is closer to TRBJ2-7. Germline CDR1 and CDR2: SGHTS and YDEGEE. The CDR3 length is 14 residues. The CDR3 loop reads CASTLAGGSYEQYF. In nucleotides, the CDR3 is TGTGCCAGCACCTTAGCGGGAGGGAGTTACGAGCAGTACTTC.

The chain carries TRBV12-5 and TRBJ2-7, with 14 bases identical to TRBD2. Trimming took 7 bases from V and 3 from J; bases not matched to a gene: 5. Germline values: CDR1 LGHNT, CDR2 FRNRAP. This CDR3 is built from 15 residues. The CDR3 DNA sequence: TGTGCTAGTGCCCTAGGACTAGCGGGAGGCTACGAGCAGTACTTC. The encoded protein is CASALGLAGGYEQYF.

This chain uses TRBV5-1 with TRBJ1-4, with a weak D call TRBD1 (5 bases). CDR1 is SGHRS, CDR2 YFSETQ, per germline. V dropped 4 bases and J dropped 3 bases, with 16 bases sitting between them. The CDR3 consists of 16 residues. The CDR3 nucleotides are TGCGCCAGCAGCGCCACAGGTAGTGCGGCTAATGAAAAACTGTTTTTT. It codes for CASSATGSAANEKLFF.

This chain connects TRBV19 to TRBJ1-5; D is uncertain. The CDR3 loop spans 12 amino acids. Per the germline V gene, CDR1 is LNHDA and CDR2 is SQIVND (reference sequence). V lost 1 base and J 8 bases, leaving 6 bases between the germline ends. CDR3: CASSIGLEPQHF. As DNA, the CDR3 is TGTGCCAGTAGTATAGGCCTAGAGCCCCAGCATTTT. Based on the CDR3 plus reference TRBV19 and TRBJ1-5, the full variable domain is DGGITQSPKYLFRKEGQNVTLSCEQNLNHDAMYWYRQDPGQGLRLIYYSQIVNDFQKGDIAEGYSVSREKKESFPLTVTSAQKNPTAFYLCASSIGLEPQHFGDGTRLSIL.